The 2 T cell receptor beta chains listed next were all sequenced from one sample in a study of T cells in localized non-small cell lung cancer. Data came from immunoSEQ multiplex PCR; TCRdb stores just in-frame clones and leaves some out. This sample has fewer than 35,000 clones, with about 89% found just once. Sequencing was performed on PBMCs, taken before any cancer treatment. The receptors come from a man aged 40 to 70 with stage II lung adenocarcinoma.

This rearrangement joins TRBV6-5 to TRBJ1-1; TRBD1 aligns across 7 bases. The CDR3 totals 15 residues. Germline V lookup: CDR1 MNHEY, CDR2 SVGAGI. The J segment lost 4 bases and the V segment lost 3 bases, leaving 8 bases of the junction unmatched. The CDR3 reads CASSYLAGGGTEAFF. Written as DNA, the CDR3 is TGTGCCAGCAGTTATTTGGCAGGGGGAGGCACTGAAGCTTTCTTT.

This clone was recorded once. The chain combines TRBV19 with TRBJ2-3; 12 bases map to TRBD2. Losses at the gene ends were 4 bases for V and 2 bases for J; bases not matched to a gene: 4. The CDR3 runs to 16 residues. The V gene's germline CDR1 is LNHDA and CDR2 SQIVND (reference sequence). The DNA for the CDR3 is TGTGCCAGTAGTACACTAGCGGGAGGACCCACAGATACGCAGTATTTT. Residues: CASSTLAGGPTDTQYF. Full variable domain (missing parts from reference TRBV19 and TRBJ2-3): DGGITQSPKYLFRKEGQNVTLSCEQNLNHDAMYWYRQDPGQGLRLIYYSQIVNDFQKGDIAEGYSVSREKKESFPLTVTSAQKNPTAFYLCASSTLAGGPTDTQYFGPGTRLTVL.